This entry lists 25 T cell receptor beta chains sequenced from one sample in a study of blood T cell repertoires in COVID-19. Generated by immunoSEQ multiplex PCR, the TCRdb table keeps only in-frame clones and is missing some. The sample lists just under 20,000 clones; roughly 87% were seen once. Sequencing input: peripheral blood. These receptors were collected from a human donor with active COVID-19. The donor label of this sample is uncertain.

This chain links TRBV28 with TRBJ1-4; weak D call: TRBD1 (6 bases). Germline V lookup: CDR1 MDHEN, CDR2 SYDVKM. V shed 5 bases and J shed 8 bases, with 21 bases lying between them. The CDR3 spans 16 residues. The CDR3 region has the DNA TGTGCCAGCAGTCCCCCGTCAGGACAGTCAAGGGAAAAACTGTTTTTT. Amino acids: CASSPPSGQSREKLFF. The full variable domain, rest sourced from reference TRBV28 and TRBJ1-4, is DVKVTQSSRYLVKRTGEKVFLECVQDMDHENMFWYRQDPGLGLRLIYFSYDVKMKEKGDIPEGYSVSREKKERFSLILESASTNQTSMYLCASSPPSGQSREKLFFGSGTQLSVL.

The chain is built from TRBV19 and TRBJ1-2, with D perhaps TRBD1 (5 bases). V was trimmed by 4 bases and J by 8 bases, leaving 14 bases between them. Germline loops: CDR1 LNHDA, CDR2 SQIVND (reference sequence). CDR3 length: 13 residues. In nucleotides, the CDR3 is TGTGCCAGTAGTACAGGGCTTCGACAAGGCTACACCTTC. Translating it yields CASSTGLRQGYTF.

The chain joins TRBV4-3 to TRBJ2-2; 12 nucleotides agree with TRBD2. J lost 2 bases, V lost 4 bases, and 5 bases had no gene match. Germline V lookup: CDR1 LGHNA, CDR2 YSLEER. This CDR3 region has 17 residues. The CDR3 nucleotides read TGCGCCAGCAGCCGTTGGACTAGCGGGACAAACACCGGGGAGCTGTTTTTT. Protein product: CASSRWTSGTNTGELFF.

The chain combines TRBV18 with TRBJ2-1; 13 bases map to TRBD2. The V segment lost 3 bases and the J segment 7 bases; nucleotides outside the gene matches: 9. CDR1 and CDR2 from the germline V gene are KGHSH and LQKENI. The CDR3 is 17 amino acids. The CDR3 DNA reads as TGTGCCAGCTCACCTGAAAATGGGGGACTAGCGGGAAATGAGCAGTTCTTC. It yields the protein CASSPENGGLAGNEQFF. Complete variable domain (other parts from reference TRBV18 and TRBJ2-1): NAGVMQNPRHLVRRRGQEARLRCSPMKGHSHVYWYRQLPEEGLKFMVYLQKENIIDESGMPKERFSAEFPKEGPSILRIQQVVRGDSAAYFCASSPENGGLAGNEQFFGPGTRLTVL.

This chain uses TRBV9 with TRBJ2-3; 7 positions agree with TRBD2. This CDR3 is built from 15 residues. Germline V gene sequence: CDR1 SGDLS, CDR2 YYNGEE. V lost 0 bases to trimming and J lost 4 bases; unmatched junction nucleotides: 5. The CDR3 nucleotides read TGTGCCAGCAGCGTAGGGACTAGTTCTCCAGATACGCAGTATTTT. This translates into CASSVGTSSPDTQYF.

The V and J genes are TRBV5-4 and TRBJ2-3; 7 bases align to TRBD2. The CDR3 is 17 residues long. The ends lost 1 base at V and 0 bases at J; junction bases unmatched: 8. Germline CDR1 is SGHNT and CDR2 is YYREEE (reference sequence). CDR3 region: CASSLKAGGTSTDTQYF. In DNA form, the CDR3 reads TGTGCCAGCAGCTTGAAGGCCGGGGGGACTAGCACAGATACGCAGTATTTT.

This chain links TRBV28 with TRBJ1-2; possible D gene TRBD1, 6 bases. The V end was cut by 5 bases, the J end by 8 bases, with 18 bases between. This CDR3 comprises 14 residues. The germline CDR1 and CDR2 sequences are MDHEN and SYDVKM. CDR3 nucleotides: TGTGCCAGCAGTGTCCCAAACAGGGCTGAGGGCTACACCTTC. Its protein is CASSVPNRAEGYTF.

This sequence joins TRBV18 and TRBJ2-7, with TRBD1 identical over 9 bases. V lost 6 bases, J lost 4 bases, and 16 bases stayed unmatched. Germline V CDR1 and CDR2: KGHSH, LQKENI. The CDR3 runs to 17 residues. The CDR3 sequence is CASSQRPPGQGQYEQYF. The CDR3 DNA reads TGTGCCAGCTCGCAGAGGCCCCCGGGACAGGGTCAGTACGAGCAGTACTTC.

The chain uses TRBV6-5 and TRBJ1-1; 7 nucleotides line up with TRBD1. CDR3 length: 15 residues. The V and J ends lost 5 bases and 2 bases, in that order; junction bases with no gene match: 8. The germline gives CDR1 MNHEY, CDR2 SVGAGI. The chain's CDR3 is CASSPRTGRNTEAFF. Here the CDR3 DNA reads TGTGCCAGCAGTCCCCGGACAGGAAGAAACACTGAAGCTTTCTTT.

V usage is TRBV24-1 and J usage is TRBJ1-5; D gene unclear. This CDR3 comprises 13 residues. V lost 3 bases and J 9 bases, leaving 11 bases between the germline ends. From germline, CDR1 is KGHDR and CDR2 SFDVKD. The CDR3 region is CATSDLGYGPQHF. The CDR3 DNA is TGTGCCACCAGTGATCTGGGCTATGGGCCCCAGCATTTT.

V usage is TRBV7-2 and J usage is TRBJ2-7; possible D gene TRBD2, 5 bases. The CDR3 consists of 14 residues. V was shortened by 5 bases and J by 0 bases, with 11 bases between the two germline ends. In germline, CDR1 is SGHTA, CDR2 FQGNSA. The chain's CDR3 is CASSPDWTSYEQYF. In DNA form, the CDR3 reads TGTGCCAGCAGCCCGGACTGGACCTCCTACGAGCAGTACTTC. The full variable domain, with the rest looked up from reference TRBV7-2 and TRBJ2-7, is GAGVSQSPSNKVTEKGKDVELRCDPISGHTALYWYRQSLGQGLEFLIYFQGNSAPDKSGLPSDRFSAERTGGSVSTLTIQRTQQEDSAVYLCASSPDWTSYEQYFGPGTRLTVT.

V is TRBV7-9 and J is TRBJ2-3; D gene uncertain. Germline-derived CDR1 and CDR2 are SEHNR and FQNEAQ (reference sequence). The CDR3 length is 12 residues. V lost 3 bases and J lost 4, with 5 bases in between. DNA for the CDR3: TGTGCCAGCAGCTTCCGGGCAGATACGCAGTATTTT. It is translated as CASSFRADTQYF.

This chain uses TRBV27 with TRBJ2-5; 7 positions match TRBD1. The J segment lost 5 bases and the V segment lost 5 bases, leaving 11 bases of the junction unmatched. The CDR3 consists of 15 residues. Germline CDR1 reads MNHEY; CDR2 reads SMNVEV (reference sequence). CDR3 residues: CASSQGQEGVETQYF. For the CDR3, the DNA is TGTGCCAGCAGTCAAGGACAGGAAGGTGTGGAGACCCAGTACTTC.

CDR3 amino acids: CATSGKGGTNEKLFF. In DNA, the CDR3 is TGTGCCACCAGTGGCAAGGGAGGAACTAATGAAAAACTGTTTTTT. The chain combines TRBV24-1 with TRBJ1-4; D is undetermined. The CDR3 consists of 15 residues. With 5 bases removed from V and 1 base from J, the gap between germline ends came to 10 bases. CDR1 KGHDR and CDR2 SFDVKD come from the germline V gene.

CDR3 bases: TGCGCCAGCAGCTTGAATGCAGATAATGAAAAACTGTTTTTT. Protein sequence: CASSLNADNEKLFF. The chain employs TRBV5-1 and TRBJ1-4; D is unresolved. Germline V gives CDR1 SGHRS, CDR2 YFSETQ. The CDR3 covers 14 residues. V was clipped by 1 base and J by 4 bases, with 8 bases between them.

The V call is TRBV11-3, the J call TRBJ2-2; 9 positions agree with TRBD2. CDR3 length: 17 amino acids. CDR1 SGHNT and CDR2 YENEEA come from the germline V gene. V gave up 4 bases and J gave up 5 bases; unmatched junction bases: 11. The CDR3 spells CASSSYSYAGGTGELFF. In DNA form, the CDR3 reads TGTGCCAGCAGCTCATACTCCTATGCGGGAGGGACCGGGGAGCTGTTTTTT.

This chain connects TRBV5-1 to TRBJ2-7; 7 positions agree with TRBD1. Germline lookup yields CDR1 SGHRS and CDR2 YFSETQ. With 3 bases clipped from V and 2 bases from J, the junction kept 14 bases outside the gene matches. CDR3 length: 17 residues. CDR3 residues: CASSSAGRAGGPYEQYF. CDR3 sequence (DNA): TGCGCCAGCAGCTCTGCAGGCCGGGCAGGGGGTCCCTACGAGCAGTACTTC.

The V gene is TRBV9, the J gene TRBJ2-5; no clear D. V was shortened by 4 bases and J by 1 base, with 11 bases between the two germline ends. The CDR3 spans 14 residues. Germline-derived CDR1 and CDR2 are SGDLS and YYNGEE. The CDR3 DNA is TGTGCCAGCAGCTCTAGTGGGTCCCAAGAGACCCAGTACTTC. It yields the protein CASSSSGSQETQYF.

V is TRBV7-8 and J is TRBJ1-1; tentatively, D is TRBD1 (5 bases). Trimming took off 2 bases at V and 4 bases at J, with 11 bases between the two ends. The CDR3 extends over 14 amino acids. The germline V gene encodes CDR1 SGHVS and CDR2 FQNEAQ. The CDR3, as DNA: TGTGCCAGCAGCTTATCCAGGGTGGGCACTGAAGCTTTCTTT. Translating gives CASSLSRVGTEAFF.

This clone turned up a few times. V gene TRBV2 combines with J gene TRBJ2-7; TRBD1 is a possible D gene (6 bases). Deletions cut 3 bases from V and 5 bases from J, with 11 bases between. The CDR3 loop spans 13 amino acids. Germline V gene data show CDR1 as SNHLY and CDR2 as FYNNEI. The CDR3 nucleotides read TGTGCCAGCAGTGACCCGCCAGGGGACGAGCAGTACTTC. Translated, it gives CASSDPPGDEQYF.

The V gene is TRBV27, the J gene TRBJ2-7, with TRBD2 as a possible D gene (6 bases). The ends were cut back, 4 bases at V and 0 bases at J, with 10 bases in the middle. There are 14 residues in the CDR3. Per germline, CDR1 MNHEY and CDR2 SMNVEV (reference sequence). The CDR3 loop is CASSSRGDSYEQYF. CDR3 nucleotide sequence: TGTGCCAGCAGTTCCCGCGGGGACTCCTACGAGCAGTACTTC.

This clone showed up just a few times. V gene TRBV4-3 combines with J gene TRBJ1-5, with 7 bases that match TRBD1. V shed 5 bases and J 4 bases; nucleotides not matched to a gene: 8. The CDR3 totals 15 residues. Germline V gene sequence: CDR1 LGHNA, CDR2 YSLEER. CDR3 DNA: TGCGCCAGCAGCGAATCCCCGGACAGGAATCAGCCCCAGCATTTT. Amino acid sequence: CASSESPDRNQPQHF.

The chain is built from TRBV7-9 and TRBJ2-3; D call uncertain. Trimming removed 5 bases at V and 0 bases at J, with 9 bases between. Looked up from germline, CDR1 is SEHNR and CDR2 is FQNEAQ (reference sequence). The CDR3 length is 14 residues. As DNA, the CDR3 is TGTGCCAGCAGCCCAGCAGCGAGCACAGATACGCAGTATTTT. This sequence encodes CASSPAASTDTQYF.

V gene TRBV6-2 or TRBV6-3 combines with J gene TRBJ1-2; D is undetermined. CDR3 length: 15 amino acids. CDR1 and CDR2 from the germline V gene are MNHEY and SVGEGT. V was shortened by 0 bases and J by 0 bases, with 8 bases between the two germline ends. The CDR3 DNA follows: TGTGCCAGCAGTTACTCGAGGAATCCTAACTATGGCTACACCTTC. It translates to CASSYSRNPNYGYTF.

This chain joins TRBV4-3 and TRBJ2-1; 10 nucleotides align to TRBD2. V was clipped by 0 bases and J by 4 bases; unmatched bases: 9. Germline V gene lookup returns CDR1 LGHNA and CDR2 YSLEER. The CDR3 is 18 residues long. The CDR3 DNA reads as TGCGCCAGCAGCCAAGATCCTGTCGGGACTAGCGTTTACAATGAGCAGTTCTTC. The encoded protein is CASSQDPVGTSVYNEQFF.